This T cell receptor beta chain is from a study of shared clonotypes between healthy human individuals. Study-wide results and caveats: Some naive CD4 clonotypes, 4% to 6%, turned up in common across four donors.

CDR1 and CDR2 from the germline V gene are SEHNR and FQNEAQ (reference sequence). After removal of 2 bases from V and 9 bases from J, the junction contained 3 bases not matched to a gene. This CDR3 spans 13 amino acids. CD45RO-negative CD8 cells positively selected for CCR7 made up the naive population, which excluded terminally differentiated effector memory CD45RA+ cells. TCRdb keeps only in-frame clones here, not all; method: immunoSEQ multiplex PCR. The sample includes some 1,900,000 clones, around 96% of them seen just once. Comments on this clone: Its matching antigen is unknown.

The receptor's source is a man between 18 and 29 years old in good health. The J gene is TRBJ2-1, the V gene TRBV7-9, with 8 bases matching TRBD1. The sample consisted of naive CD8+ T cells sorted from blood. CDR3 sequence reads: CASSLQGAFEQFF. Here the CDR3 DNA reads TGTGCCAGCAGCTTACAGGGGGCATTTGAGCAGTTCTTC.